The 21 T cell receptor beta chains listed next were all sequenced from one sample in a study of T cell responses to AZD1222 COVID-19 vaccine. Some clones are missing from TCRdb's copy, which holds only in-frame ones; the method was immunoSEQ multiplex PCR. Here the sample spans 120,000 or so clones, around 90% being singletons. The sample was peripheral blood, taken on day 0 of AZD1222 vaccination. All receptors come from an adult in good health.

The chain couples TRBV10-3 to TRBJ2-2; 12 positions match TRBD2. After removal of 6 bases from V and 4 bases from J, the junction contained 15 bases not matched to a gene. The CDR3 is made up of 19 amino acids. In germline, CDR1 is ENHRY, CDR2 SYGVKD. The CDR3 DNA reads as TGTGCCATCAGAATACCGGGACTAGCGGGTTCCCCGGGCACCGGGGAGCTGTTTTTT. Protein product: CAIRIPGLAGSPGTGELFF.

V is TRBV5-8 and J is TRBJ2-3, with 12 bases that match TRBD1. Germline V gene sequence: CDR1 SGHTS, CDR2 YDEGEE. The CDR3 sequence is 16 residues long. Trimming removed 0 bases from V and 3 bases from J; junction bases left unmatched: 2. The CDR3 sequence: CASSLEGQGATDTQYF. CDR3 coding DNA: TGTGCCAGCAGCTTGGAGGGACAGGGGGCTACAGATACGCAGTATTTT.

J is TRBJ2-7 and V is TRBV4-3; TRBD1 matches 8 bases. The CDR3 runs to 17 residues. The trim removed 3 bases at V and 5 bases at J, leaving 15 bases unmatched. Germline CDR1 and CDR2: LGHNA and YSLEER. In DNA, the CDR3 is TGCGCCAGCAGCCAGAACCTCCATCAGGGGGCAGGGAACGAGCAGTACTTC. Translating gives CASSQNLHQGAGNEQYF.

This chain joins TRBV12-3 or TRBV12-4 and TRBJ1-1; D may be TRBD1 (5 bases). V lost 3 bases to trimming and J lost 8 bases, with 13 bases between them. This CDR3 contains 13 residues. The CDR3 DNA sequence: TGTGCCAGCAGTTTGGCTGACAGAGCGGAAGCTTTCTTT. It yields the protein CASSLADRAEAFF.

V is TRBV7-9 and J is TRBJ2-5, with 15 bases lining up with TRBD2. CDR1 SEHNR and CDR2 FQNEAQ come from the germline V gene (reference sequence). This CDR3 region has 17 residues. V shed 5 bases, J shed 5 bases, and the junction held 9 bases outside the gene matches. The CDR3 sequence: CASSHPGLAGGPETQYF. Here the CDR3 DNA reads TGTGCCAGCAGCCACCCAGGACTAGCGGGAGGGCCTGAGACCCAGTACTTC.

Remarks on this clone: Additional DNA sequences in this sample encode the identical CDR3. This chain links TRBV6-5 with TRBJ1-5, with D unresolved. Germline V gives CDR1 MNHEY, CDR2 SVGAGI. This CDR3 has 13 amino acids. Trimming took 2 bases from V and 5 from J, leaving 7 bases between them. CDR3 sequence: CASSYRLDQPQHF. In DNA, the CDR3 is TGTGCCAGCAGTTACAGGCTCGATCAGCCCCAGCATTTT.

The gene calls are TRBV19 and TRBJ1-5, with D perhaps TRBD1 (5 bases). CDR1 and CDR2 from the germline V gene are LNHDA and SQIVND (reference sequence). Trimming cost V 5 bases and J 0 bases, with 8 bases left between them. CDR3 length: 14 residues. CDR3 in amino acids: CASSPTGSNQPQHF. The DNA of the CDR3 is TGTGCCAGTAGTCCAACAGGTAGCAATCAGCCCCAGCATTTT.

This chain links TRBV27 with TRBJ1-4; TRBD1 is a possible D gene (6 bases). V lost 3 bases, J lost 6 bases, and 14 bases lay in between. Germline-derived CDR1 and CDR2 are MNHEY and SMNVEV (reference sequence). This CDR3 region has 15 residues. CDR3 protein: CASSFSRGRDEKLFF. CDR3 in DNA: TGTGCCAGCAGTTTCTCCAGGGGAAGAGATGAAAAACTGTTTTTT. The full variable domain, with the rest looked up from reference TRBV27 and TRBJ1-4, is EAQVTQNPRYLITVTGKKLTVTCSQNMNHEYMSWYRQDPGLGLRQIYYSMNVEVTDKGDVPEGYKVSRKEKRNFPLILESPSPNQTSLYFCASSFSRGRDEKLFFGSGTQLSVL.

In DNA, the CDR3 is TGTGCCACCAGTGATTCGGGACGGGGGAGCACTGAAGCTTTCTTT. Protein product: CATSDSGRGSTEAFF. V and J are TRBV24-1 and TRBJ1-1; the D gene is possibly TRBD1 (5 bases). The CDR3 contains 15 residues. The germline V gene encodes CDR1 KGHDR and CDR2 SFDVKD. The V gene lost 2 bases and the J gene lost 4 bases, with 13 bases spanning the gap.

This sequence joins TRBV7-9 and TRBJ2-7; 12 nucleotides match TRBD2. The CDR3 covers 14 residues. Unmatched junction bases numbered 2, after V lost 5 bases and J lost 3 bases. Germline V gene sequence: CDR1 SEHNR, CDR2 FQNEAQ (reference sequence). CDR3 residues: CASSRTSGNYEQYF. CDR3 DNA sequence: TGTGCCAGCAGCCGGACTAGCGGGAACTACGAGCAGTACTTC. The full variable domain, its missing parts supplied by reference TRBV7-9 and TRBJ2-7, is DTGVSQNPRHKITKRGQNVTFRCDPISEHNRLYWYRQTLGQGPEFLTYFQNEAQLEKSRLLSDRFSAERPKGSFSTLEIQRTEQGDSAMYLCASSRTSGNYEQYFGPGTRLTVT.

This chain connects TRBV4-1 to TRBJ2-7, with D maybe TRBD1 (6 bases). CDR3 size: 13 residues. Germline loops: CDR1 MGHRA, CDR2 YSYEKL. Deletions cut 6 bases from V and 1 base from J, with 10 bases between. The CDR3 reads CASRQTGSYEQYF. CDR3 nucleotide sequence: TGCGCCAGCAGACAGACAGGATCCTACGAGCAGTACTTC.

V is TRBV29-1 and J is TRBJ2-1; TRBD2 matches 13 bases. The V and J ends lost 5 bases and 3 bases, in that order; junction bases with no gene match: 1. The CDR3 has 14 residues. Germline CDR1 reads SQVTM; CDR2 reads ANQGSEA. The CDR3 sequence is CSVWTSGSYNEQFF. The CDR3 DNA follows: TGCAGCGTTTGGACTAGCGGGAGCTACAATGAGCAGTTCTTC.

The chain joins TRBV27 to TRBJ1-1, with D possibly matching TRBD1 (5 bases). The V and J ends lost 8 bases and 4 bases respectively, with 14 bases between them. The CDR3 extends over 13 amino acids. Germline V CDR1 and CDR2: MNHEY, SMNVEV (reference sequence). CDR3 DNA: TGTGCCAGCCGTCCGGGACTCTTCACTGAAGCTTTCTTT. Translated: CASRPGLFTEAFF.

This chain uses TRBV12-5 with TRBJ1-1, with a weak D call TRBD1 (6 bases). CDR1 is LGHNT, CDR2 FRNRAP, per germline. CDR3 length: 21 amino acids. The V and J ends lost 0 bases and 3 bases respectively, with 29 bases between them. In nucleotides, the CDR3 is TGTGCTAGTGGTTTGGTAGTTGTCTGGAGGGGGGGCGTTTTTTTGGACACTGAAGCTTTCTTT. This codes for CASGLVVVWRGGVFLDTEAFF.

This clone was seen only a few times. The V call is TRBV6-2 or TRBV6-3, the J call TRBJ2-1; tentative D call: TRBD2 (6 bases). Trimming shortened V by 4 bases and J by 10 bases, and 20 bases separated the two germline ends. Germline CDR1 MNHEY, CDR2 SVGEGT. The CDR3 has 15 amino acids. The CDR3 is CASSLTSRGVDEQFF. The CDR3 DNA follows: TGTGCCAGCAGTTTGACTAGTCGAGGGGTGGACGAGCAGTTCTTC.

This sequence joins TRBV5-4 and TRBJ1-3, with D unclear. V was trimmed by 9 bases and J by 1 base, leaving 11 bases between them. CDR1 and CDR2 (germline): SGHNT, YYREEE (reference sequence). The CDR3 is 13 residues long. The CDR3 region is CATSSGSGNTIYF. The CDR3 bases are TGTGCCACCAGTAGCGGGTCTGGAAACACCATATATTTT.

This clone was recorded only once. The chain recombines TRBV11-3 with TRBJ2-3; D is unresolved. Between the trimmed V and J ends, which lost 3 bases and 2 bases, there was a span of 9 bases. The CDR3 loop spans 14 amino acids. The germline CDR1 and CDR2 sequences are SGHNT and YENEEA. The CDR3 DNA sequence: TGTGCCAGCAGCTTTCGGACGGTCACAGATACGCAGTATTTT. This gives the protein CASSFRTVTDTQYF.

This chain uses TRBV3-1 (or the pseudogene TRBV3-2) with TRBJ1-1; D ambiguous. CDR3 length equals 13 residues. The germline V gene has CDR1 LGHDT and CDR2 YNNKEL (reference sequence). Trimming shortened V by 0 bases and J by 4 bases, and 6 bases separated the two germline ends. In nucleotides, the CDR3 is TGTGCCAGCAGCCAAGAGGTGTCCACTGAAGCTTTCTTT. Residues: CASSQEVSTEAFF.

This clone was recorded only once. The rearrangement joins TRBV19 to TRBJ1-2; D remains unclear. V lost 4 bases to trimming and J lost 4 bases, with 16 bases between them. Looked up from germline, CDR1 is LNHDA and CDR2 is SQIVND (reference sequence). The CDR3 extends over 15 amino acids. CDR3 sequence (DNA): TGTGCCAGTAGTAGTGGGCGTCTATCACCCTATGGCTACACCTTC. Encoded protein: CASSSGRLSPYGYTF.

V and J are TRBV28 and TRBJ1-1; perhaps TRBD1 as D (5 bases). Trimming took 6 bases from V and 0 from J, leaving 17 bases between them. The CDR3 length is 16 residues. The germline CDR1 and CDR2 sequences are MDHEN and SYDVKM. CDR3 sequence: CASRSPVTELNTEAFF. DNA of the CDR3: TGTGCCAGCAGATCCCCCGTGACAGAATTGAACACTGAAGCTTTCTTT.

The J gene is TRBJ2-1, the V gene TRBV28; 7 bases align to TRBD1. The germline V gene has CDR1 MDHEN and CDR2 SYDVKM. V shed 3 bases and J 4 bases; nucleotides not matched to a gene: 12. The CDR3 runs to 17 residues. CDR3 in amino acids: CASSLPHSKGAYNEQFF. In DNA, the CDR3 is TGTGCCAGCAGTTTGCCCCATTCTAAGGGGGCTTACAATGAGCAGTTCTTC.